Below, 32 T cell receptor beta chains from the same sample are listed, as sequenced in a study of cytomegalovirus exposure and HLA in healthy donors. Amplification used 60 Vbeta primers and 13 Jbeta primers. Method: immunoSEQ multiplex PCR; TCRdb's copy keeps in-frame clones and lacks some. The sample carries around 95,000 clones, about 80% recorded once. Sequenced input: PBMCs. The source of these receptors is a man aged 25 to 45 in good health and CMV-seropositive.

The chain uses TRBV5-4 and TRBJ2-7; 7 nucleotides line up with TRBD1. Near its end, the DNA agrees better with TRBJ2-1, so the J call may be wrong. The germline gives CDR1 SGHNT, CDR2 YYREEE (reference sequence). The CDR3 has 14 residues. As DNA, the CDR3 is TGTGCCGGGCGGACAGGCTCCTCTTACAATGAGCAGTTCTTC. Its protein is CAGRTGSSYNEQFF.

CDR3 bases: TGTGCCAGCAGTGCGAAGGGGCAGGACAATCAGCCCCAGCATTTT. Encoded protein: CASSAKGQDNQPQHF. This sequence joins TRBV6-5 and TRBJ1-5, with D possibly being TRBD1 (5 bases). Germline V gives CDR1 MNHEY, CDR2 SVGAGI. CDR3 size: 15 residues. V lost 5 bases and J 3 bases, leaving 14 bases between the germline ends.

The chain combines TRBV28 with TRBJ1-2; D gene uncertain. The CDR3 sequence is 14 residues long. Germline loops: CDR1 MDHEN, CDR2 SYDVKM. Trimming cost V 5 bases and J 4 bases, with 14 bases left between them. The CDR3 sequence is CASSPRRARYGYTF. The CDR3 bases are TGTGCCAGCAGTCCCCGGAGGGCGCGCTATGGCTACACCTTC.

The chain has TRBV27 and TRBJ1-3; D call uncertain. With 2 bases removed from V and 0 bases from J, the gap between germline ends came to 11 bases. Per germline, CDR1 MNHEY and CDR2 SMNVEV (reference sequence). This CDR3 comprises 16 residues. The CDR3 is CASSLVAGSSGNTIYF. As DNA, the CDR3 is TGTGCCAGCAGTTTAGTAGCGGGAAGCTCTGGAAACACCATATATTTT.

This rearrangement joins TRBV5-5 to TRBJ1-5; maybe TRBD1 (5 bases). The length of the CDR3 is 15 residues. Trimming took off 1 base at V and 8 bases at J, with 16 bases between the two ends. The V gene's germline CDR1 is SGHKS and CDR2 YYEKEE (reference sequence). The CDR3: CASSLSLPGLKPQHF. The CDR3 nucleotides are TGTGCCAGCAGCTTGTCGCTGCCAGGGCTTAAGCCCCAGCATTTT. The entire variable domain, with the rest obtained from reference TRBV5-5 and TRBJ1-5, is as follows: DAGVTQSPTHLIKTRGQQVTLRCSPISGHKSVSWYQQVLGQGPQFIFQYYEKEERGRGNFPDRFSARQFPNYSSELNVNALLLGDSALYLCASSLSLPGLKPQHFGDGTRLSIL.

This clone was observed a handful of times. V is TRBV19 and J is TRBJ1-5; D gene ambiguous. The CDR3 spans 13 residues. Trimming shortened V by 5 bases and J by 10 bases, and 15 bases separated the two germline ends. Germline CDR1 reads LNHDA; CDR2 reads SQIVND (reference sequence). The CDR3 protein is CASSPGPGVPQHF. The CDR3 DNA reads TGTGCCAGTAGTCCGGGCCCGGGAGTCCCCCAGCATTTT.

Of note for this clone: Other nucleotide sequences from this sample produce the same CDR3. The chain links TRBV9 to TRBJ2-5; 8 nucleotides agree with TRBD1. This CDR3 has 14 residues. V shed 1 base and J 2 bases; nucleotides not matched to a gene: 1. CDR1 is SGDLS, CDR2 YYNGEE, per germline. In nucleotides, the CDR3 is TGTGCCAGCAGCGTACAGGGGGCGCAAGAGACCCAGTACTTC. Protein product: CASSVQGAQETQYF.

This chain uses TRBV7-8 with TRBJ1-5; D not certain. V was cut by 2 bases and J by 0 bases, with 11 bases left in between. The CDR3 has 16 amino acids. The germline CDR1 and CDR2 sequences are SGHVS and FQNEAQ. The CDR3 loop reads CASSLYVGSSNQPQHF. The DNA of the CDR3 is TGTGCCAGCAGCTTATACGTCGGGAGTAGCAATCAGCCCCAGCATTTT.

The genes are TRBV11-2 and TRBJ1-4; 10 nucleotides match TRBD1. V lost 4 bases to trimming and J lost 2 bases; unmatched junction nucleotides: 10. The CDR3 consists of 18 residues. Germline V CDR1 and CDR2: SGHAT, FQNNGV. The CDR3 loop reads CASSSRQGAGTTNEKLFF. The CDR3 bases are TGTGCCAGCAGCTCAAGACAGGGGGCGGGGACGACTAATGAAAAACTGTTTTTT.

The chain combines TRBV5-1 with TRBJ2-7, with TRBD1 matching over 9 bases. Looked up from germline, CDR1 is SGHRS and CDR2 is YFSETQ. Trimming removed 0 bases from V and 5 bases from J; junction bases left unmatched: 6. This CDR3 has 15 residues. This CDR3 is CASSLEDRGRDEQYF. The CDR3 DNA follows: TGCGCCAGCAGCTTGGAGGACAGGGGTAGGGACGAGCAGTACTTC. The full variable domain, its missing parts supplied by reference TRBV5-1 and TRBJ2-7, is KAGVTQTPRYLIKTRGQQVTLSCSPISGHRSVSWYQQTPGQGLQFLFEYFSETQRNKGNFPGRFSGRQFSNSRSEMNVSTLELGDSALYLCASSLEDRGRDEQYFGPGTRLTVT.

This chain connects TRBV4-3 to TRBJ2-3, with 9 positions matching TRBD2. With V trimmed by 1 base and J by 0 bases, 11 bases remained unmatched. The germline gives CDR1 LGHNA, CDR2 YSLEER. The CDR3 spans 19 residues. The CDR3 sequence is CASSQATLAGDGSTDTQYF. The CDR3, as DNA: TGCGCCAGCAGCCAAGCTACGTTAGCGGGGGACGGCAGCACAGATACGCAGTATTTT.

The chain recombines TRBV5-6 with TRBJ2-2, with 8 bases fitting TRBD2. This CDR3 is built from 19 residues. CDR1 and CDR2 from the germline V gene are SGHDT and YYEEEE. Trimming cost V 3 bases and J 2 bases; bases outside gene matches: 15. The CDR3 coding sequence is TGTGCCAGCAGCTCCGGTTTACCAGCGGGGGAACCAAACACCGGGGAGCTGTTTTTT. Its translation: CASSSGLPAGEPNTGELFF.

The chain recombines TRBV9 with TRBJ1-3, with D unresolved. CDR1 and CDR2 from the germline V gene are SGDLS and YYNGEE. V gave up 2 bases and J gave up 2 bases, with 17 bases separating them. The CDR3 consists of 17 residues. CDR3 protein: CASSVLSVVGPGNTIYF. The CDR3 DNA reads as TGTGCCAGCAGCGTCCTCTCGGTGGTGGGCCCTGGAAACACCATATATTTT.

The chain joins TRBV18 to TRBJ2-2; TRBD2 aligns across 10 bases. The length of the CDR3 is 18 residues. Germline trimming cut 3 bases from V and 1 base from J; bases unmatched to any gene: 8. Looked up from germline, CDR1 is KGHSH and CDR2 is LQKENI. CDR3 bases: TGTGCCAGCTCACCTATAGCGGGGGGCCCGTTGAACACCGGGGAGCTGTTTTTT. It specifies CASSPIAGGPLNTGELFF.

The chain joins TRBV19 to TRBJ2-1; perhaps TRBD1 as D (6 bases). V was trimmed by 2 bases and J by 7 bases, leaving 9 bases between them. This CDR3 comprises 13 residues. The germline CDR1 and CDR2 sequences are LNHDA and SQIVND (reference sequence). The CDR3 coding sequence is TGTGCCAGTAGTATATATCAGGGGAATGAGCAGTTCTTC. Protein sequence: CASSIYQGNEQFF. Combining the CDR3 with reference TRBV19 and TRBJ2-1 gives the whole variable domain DGGITQSPKYLFRKEGQNVTLSCEQNLNHDAMYWYRQDPGQGLRLIYYSQIVNDFQKGDIAEGYSVSREKKESFPLTVTSAQKNPTAFYLCASSIYQGNEQFFGPGTRLTVL.

The rearrangement links TRBV18 to TRBJ2-1; 7 bases fit TRBD1. The CDR3 extends over 17 amino acids. Germline assignment: CDR1 KGHSH and CDR2 LQKENI. With V trimmed by 3 bases and J by 5 bases, 13 bases remained unmatched. The chain's CDR3 is CASSPDIQGKVHNEQFF. The CDR3 DNA sequence: TGTGCCAGCTCACCGGATATACAGGGGAAAGTCCACAATGAGCAGTTCTTC.

V and J are TRBV7-2 and TRBJ2-5; D is perhaps TRBD2 (5 bases). This CDR3 contains 13 residues. Trimming took off 2 bases at V and 11 bases at J, with 15 bases between the two ends. Looked up from germline, CDR1 is SGHTA and CDR2 is FQGNSA. This CDR3 is CASSLTRPVEQYF. Here the CDR3 DNA reads TGTGCCAGCAGCTTAACTAGACCCGTGGAGCAGTACTTC.

The chain couples TRBV30 to TRBJ1-2, with D possibly TRBD1 on 6 matching bases. CDR3 length: 14 residues. The V end lost 2 bases, the J end lost 2 bases, and 12 bases lay between the germline ends. Germline CDR1 is GTSNPN and CDR2 is SVGIG (reference sequence). The CDR3 region has the DNA TGTGCCTGGAGTATCCAACAGGGAAACTATGGCTACACCTTC. Protein product: CAWSIQQGNYGYTF.

V is TRBV2 and J is TRBJ1-2; perhaps TRBD1 as D (5 bases). The V end lost 7 bases, the J end lost 1 base, and 10 bases lay between the germline ends. The length of the CDR3 is 13 residues. Germline CDR1 is SNHLY and CDR2 is FYNNEI. The CDR3: CASTGESNYGYTF. CDR3 sequence (DNA): TGTGCCAGCACGGGGGAGAGTAACTATGGCTACACCTTC.

The V call is TRBV27, the J call TRBJ1-3, with unresolved D. The germline V gene encodes CDR1 MNHEY and CDR2 SMNVEV (reference sequence). The CDR3 has 15 residues. V was shortened by 3 bases and J by 1 base, with 10 bases between the two germline ends. CDR3 nucleotide sequence: TGTGCCAGCAGTTTCAGTCTTATTTCTGGAAACACCATATATTTT. Translated: CASSFSLISGNTIYF.

The CDR3 loop is CASTRQRSSYNEQFF. For the CDR3, the DNA is TGTGCCAGCACCCGACAGCGTAGCTCCTACAATGAGCAGTTCTTC. The chain couples TRBV27 to TRBJ2-1; possibly TRBD1 for D (5 bases). Germline CDR1 reads MNHEY; CDR2 reads SMNVEV (reference sequence). The V end was cut by 7 bases, the J end by 0 bases, with 13 bases between. The CDR3 extends over 15 amino acids.

The V gene is TRBV2, the J gene TRBJ2-1; 9 nucleotides align to TRBD2. The CDR3 is 18 residues long. V lost 6 bases to trimming and J lost 0 bases; unmatched junction nucleotides: 12. Germline loops: CDR1 SNHLY, CDR2 FYNNEI. DNA of the CDR3: TGTGCCAGCAGAACCGGACTAGCGAGTTTAAACTCCTACAATGAGCAGTTCTTC. The encoded protein is CASRTGLASLNSYNEQFF.

J is TRBJ2-3 and V is TRBV6-1; maybe TRBD1 (6 bases). Trimming removed 0 bases from V and 0 bases from J, with 10 bases in between. Per the germline V gene, CDR1 is MNHNS and CDR2 is SASEGT. This CDR3 is 16 amino acids long. The CDR3: CASSEAGQGSTDTQYF. For the CDR3, the DNA is TGTGCCAGCAGTGAAGCAGGTCAGGGGAGCACAGATACGCAGTATTTT.

The chain employs TRBV5-1 and TRBJ2-7; 13 positions match TRBD2. The CDR3 sequence is 17 residues long. Germline V gene data show CDR1 as SGHRS and CDR2 as YFSETQ. The junction had 8 bases not matched to a gene; V was cut back by 2 bases and J by 3 bases. Here the CDR3 DNA reads TGCGCCAGCAGCTTTGTGCCGGGACTAGCGGGGAACTACGAGCAGTACTTC. Translation gives CASSFVPGLAGNYEQYF.

The gene calls are TRBV29-1 and TRBJ2-7; TRBD1 matches at 10 bases. Germline V lookup: CDR1 SQVTM, CDR2 ANQGSEA. This CDR3 spans 13 amino acids. V was clipped by 5 bases and J by 2 bases; unmatched bases: 3. CDR3: CSVPGTGAYEQYF. The CDR3 nucleotides read TGCAGCGTTCCCGGGACAGGGGCCTACGAGCAGTACTTC.

This sequence joins TRBV6-4 and TRBJ2-2; TRBD2 agrees at 9 bases. V was pared by 6 bases and J by 9 bases, with 5 bases of the junction left unmatched. The CDR3 consists of 13 residues. Germline CDR1 and CDR2: MRHNA and SNTAGT. CDR3 in amino acids: CASSRGGARELFF. The DNA for the CDR3 is TGTGCCAGCAGCCGCGGGGGGGCCCGGGAGCTGTTTTTT.

The chain carries TRBV9 and TRBJ2-4, with D possibly TRBD2 on 6 matching bases. V lost 4 bases and J lost 5, with 13 bases in between. Looked up from germline, CDR1 is SGDLS and CDR2 is YYNGEE. This CDR3 is 14 amino acids long. CDR3 nucleotide sequence: TGTGCCAGCAGCATCGGGACTGGCGAAAACATTCAGTACTTC. Amino acids: CASSIGTGENIQYF.

CDR3 loop: CASSSDRGDTQYF. The CDR3 bases are TGTGCCAGCAGCTCGGACAGGGGAGATACGCAGTATTTT. The V gene is TRBV5-5, the J gene TRBJ2-3; 9 bases are a match to TRBD1. The trim removed 3 bases at V and 5 bases at J, leaving 1 base unmatched. The CDR3 spans 13 residues. CDR1 and CDR2 (germline): SGHKS, YYEKEE (reference sequence).

The sample holds one count of this clone. This chain's CDR3 is CASSRRTANTGELFF. CDR3 bases: TGTGCCAGCAGCCGAAGGACAGCCAACACCGGGGAGCTGTTTTTT. The chain links TRBV6-1 to TRBJ2-2, with TRBD1 as a possible D gene (6 bases). Deletions cut 6 bases from V and 2 bases from J, with 13 bases between. This CDR3 comprises 15 residues. The germline V gene encodes CDR1 MNHNS and CDR2 SASEGT.

This clone was seen only a few times. The CDR3 spells CASSPGRGDYGYTF. As DNA, the CDR3 is TGTGCCAGCAGCCCGGGTAGGGGTGACTATGGCTACACCTTC. The chain combines TRBV5-8 with TRBJ1-2, with D tentatively TRBD1 (5 bases). The CDR3 has 14 residues. The V end was cut by 4 bases, the J end by 3 bases, with 13 bases between. Germline V gene data show CDR1 as SGHTS and CDR2 as YDEGEE.

This clone has only a few counts. This rearrangement joins TRBV2 to TRBJ2-1; a weak D match, TRBD1 (5 bases). The V gene lost 6 bases and the J gene lost 9 bases, with 18 bases spanning the gap. CDR3 length: 14 residues. Per germline, CDR1 SNHLY and CDR2 FYNNEI. CDR3 DNA sequence: TGTGCCAGCAGCAGGGAAATAACAATTGGTGAGCAGTTCTTC. Residues: CASSREITIGEQFF.

The chain's CDR3 is CSARNRRDTDTQYF. CDR3 nucleotide sequence: TGCAGCGCCCGGAACAGGAGAGACACAGATACGCAGTATTTT. The chain joins TRBV29-1 to TRBJ2-3; maybe TRBD1 (5 bases). The CDR3 has 14 amino acids. In germline, CDR1 is SQVTM, CDR2 ANQGSEA. Trimming stripped 7 bases from V and 2 bases from J, with 16 bases between.